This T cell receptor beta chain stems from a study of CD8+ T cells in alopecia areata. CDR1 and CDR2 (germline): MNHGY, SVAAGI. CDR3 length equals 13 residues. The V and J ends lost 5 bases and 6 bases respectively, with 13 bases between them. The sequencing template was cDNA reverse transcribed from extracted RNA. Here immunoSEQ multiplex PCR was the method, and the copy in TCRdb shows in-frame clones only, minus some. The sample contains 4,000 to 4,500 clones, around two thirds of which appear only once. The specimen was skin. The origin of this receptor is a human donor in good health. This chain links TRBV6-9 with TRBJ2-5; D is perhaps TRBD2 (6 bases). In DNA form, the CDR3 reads TGTGCCAGCAGTGCGGGATTAACGCAGACCCAGTACTTC. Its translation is CASSAGLTQTQYF.